The clone carrying this T cell receptor beta chain was detected once. Its target is unknown. This entry belongs to a study of yellow fever vaccine responses in identical twins. Findings of the study overall: The authors reported partly convergent, partly personalized vaccine responses in identical twins.

MiXCR was run by TCRdb on the RT-PCR reads, yielding one entry per CDR3 protein. The data hold approximately 18,000 distinct CDR3 sequences, with around 67% observed a single time. Sequenced here: T cells from blood (PBMCs), unsorted or a sorted subset (not recorded which), sampled before or after yellow fever vaccination (not recorded which). The sequence came from a woman aged 18 to 35 who received the yellow fever vaccine.

For the CDR3, the DNA is TGTGCCAGCTCACCACCCGCTTCCGGGGCCACTGAAGCTTTCTTT. It encodes CASSPPASGATEAFF. The genes are TRBV18 and TRBJ1-1, with D possibly being TRBD1 (5 bases). Germline V CDR1 and CDR2: KGHSH, LQKENI. The CDR3 length is 15 residues. Between the trimmed V and J ends, which lost 0 bases and 4 bases, there was a span of 12 bases.